This TCR beta chain was identified during a study of OX40 agonist ivuxolimab in advanced cancers. Overall study: The patients got ivuxolimab, which is an agonistic anti-OX40 (CD134) antibody.

V lost 2 bases, J lost 3 bases, and 5 bases stayed unmatched. Looked up from germline, CDR1 is SGHTA and CDR2 is FQGNSA. The CDR3 has 16 residues. The data were produced by immunoSEQ multiplex PCR, yet TCRdb's version contains in-frame clones alone and is incomplete. Of approximately 80,000 clones in the sample, approximately 85% are singletons; the top ten hold around 3.5%. The sequences come from CD4+ or CD8+ T cells sorted from blood, collected in a trial of the OX40 agonist ivuxolimab. This chain links TRBV7-2 with TRBJ2-5, with 11 bases that match TRBD2. The receptor was derived from an adult with an advanced solid tumor such as melanoma, head and neck, liver or kidney cancer. The DNA of the CDR3 is TGTGCCAGCAGCTTAAGGTCGGGACTAGCGGAAGAGACCCAGTACTTC. It specifies CASSLRSGLAEETQYF. The full variable domain, rest sourced from reference TRBV7-2 and TRBJ2-5, is GAGVSQSPSNKVTEKGKDVELRCDPISGHTALYWYRQSLGQGLEFLIYFQGNSAPDKSGLPSDRFSAERTGGSVSTLTIQRTQQEDSAVYLCASSLRSGLAEETQYFGPGTRLLVL.